These 3 T cell receptor beta chains came from one sample sequenced in a study of shared clonotypes between healthy human individuals. Clones were read by immunoSEQ multiplex PCR, and TCRdb kept only the in-frame ones, dropping some. The repertoire includes 2.3 million or so clones, over 90% of them detected once, and 0.39% sits in the top ten. Specimen: naive CD4+ T cells from PBMCs. Subset described: CD45RA+ positively selected. The receptors were sampled from a man between 18 and 35 years old in good health. Some clones in this sample may be carry-over from other donors' samples.

The gene calls are TRBV10-3 and TRBJ1-1; 10 nucleotides align to TRBD1. The CDR3 runs 15 residues. Trimming cost V 6 bases and J 6 bases; bases outside gene matches: 10. Germline V CDR1 and CDR2: ENHRY, SYGVKD. The CDR3 here is CAISARGTGAPEAFF. The CDR3 region has the DNA TGTGCCATCAGCGCCCGCGGGACAGGGGCCCCTGAAGCTTTCTTT.

The chain couples TRBV19 to TRBJ2-2; D not resolved. With 5 bases removed from V and 2 bases from J, the gap between germline ends came to 6 bases. Germline loops: CDR1 LNHDA, CDR2 SQIVND (reference sequence). The CDR3 is 13 residues long. In DNA form, the CDR3 reads TGTGCCAGTAGTCGCAGTAACACCGGGGAGCTGTTTTTT. Protein sequence: CASSRSNTGELFF.

The chain is built from TRBV4-1 and TRBJ2-5; D uncertain. This CDR3 contains 16 residues. CDR1 MGHRA and CDR2 YSYEKL come from the germline V gene. Trimming took 1 base from V and 1 from J, leaving 13 bases between them. The CDR3 DNA reads as TGCGCCAGCAGCCAAGTTGAGGCGCAACCCCAAGAGACCCAGTACTTC. This encodes CASSQVEAQPQETQYF.